The clone carrying this TCR beta chain appeared a single time. Sample donors were healthy Caucasian individuals that came from Russia, aged roughly 6 to 100. The sample comes from a study of blood T cells in healthy people across ages. Primed by a sample-barcoded 5' primer and a J-beta primer mix, a second PCR proceeded for roughly 6 to 12 cycles. In TCRdb, the 5' RACE reads were re-called with MiXCR into one record per CDR3 protein. Of around 600,000 distinct CDR3 sequences listed, 47% are singletons. V trimming: 5 bases; J trimming: 4 bases; junction bases outside the gene matches: 13. The CDR3 extends over 16 amino acids. In germline, CDR1 is DFQATT, CDR2 SNEGSKA (reference sequence).

V and J are TRBV20-1 and TRBJ2-1; 8 bases agree with TRBD2. The clonotype originates from a man older than 75 in good health. The material sequenced was blood. This chain's CDR3 is CSAGGLLAARYNEQFF. CDR3 coding DNA: TGCAGTGCTGGAGGCCTACTAGCGGCGAGATACAATGAGCAGTTCTTC.